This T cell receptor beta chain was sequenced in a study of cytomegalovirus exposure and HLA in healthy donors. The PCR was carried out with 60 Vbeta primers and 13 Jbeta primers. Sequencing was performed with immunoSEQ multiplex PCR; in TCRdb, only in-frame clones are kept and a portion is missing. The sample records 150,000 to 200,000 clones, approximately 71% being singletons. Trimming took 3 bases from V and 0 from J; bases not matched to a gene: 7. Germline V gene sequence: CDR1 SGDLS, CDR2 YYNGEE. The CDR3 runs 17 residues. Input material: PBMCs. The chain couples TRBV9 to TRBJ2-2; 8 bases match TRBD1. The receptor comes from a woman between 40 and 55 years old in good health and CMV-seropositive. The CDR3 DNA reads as TGTGCCAGCAGCGCGCTTCAGGGGGCTACGAACACCGGGGAGCTGTTTTTT. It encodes CASSALQGATNTGELFF.